This section outlines one T cell receptor beta chain sequence together with its context. The antigen is unknown. The sample originates from a study of vaccination effects on CD4 cells after COVID-19. The CDR3 is made up of 15 amino acids. V was shortened by 0 bases and J by 7 bases, with 12 bases between the two germline ends. Germline CDR1 is SGHDN and CDR2 is FVKESK. Generated by immunoSEQ multiplex PCR, the TCRdb table keeps only in-frame clones and is missing some. The profile covers some 20,000 clones, with around three quarters appearing a single time and approximately 15% taken by the ten largest. Before any sequencing was done, the ViraFEST assay used viral peptide pools to expand antigen-specific CD4+ T cells. When ten to eleven days of culture had elapsed, CD4+ T cells were isolated. Cultures used under 2.5 million PBMC per well, approximately 9.7 IU/ml IL-2 and 10 ug/ml peptides.

The receptor was derived from a human donor who received a COVID-19 vaccine. The input for sequencing was CD4+ T cells from PBMCs cultured with HCoV-229E spike peptides, taken before COVID-19 vaccination. This chain uses TRBV14 with TRBJ2-2, with a possible D match to TRBD1 (5 bases). The CDR3 sequence is CASSQDRAGHGELFF. The CDR3 region has the DNA TGTGCCAGCAGCCAAGATCGAGCAGGACACGGGGAGCTGTTTTTT.